The rows below give T cell receptor beta chains drawn from one sample of a study of T cell responses to AZD1222 COVID-19 vaccine. Here immunoSEQ multiplex PCR was the method, and the copy in TCRdb shows in-frame clones only, minus some. The sample has about 80,000 clones; roughly 88% are singletons. The sequenced sample was peripheral blood, obtained 28 days after the second AZD1222 dose. Receptors were obtained from an adult who received the AZD1222 COVID-19 vaccine. CDR3s include the opening cysteine and the closing phenylalanine or tryptophan. A D gene is named only where the DNA matches it firmly. Expanded clones are given a class, and other clones once, few, many or no size at all.

clone size | J gene | D gene | V gene | CDR3 DNA | CDR3 protein
- | TRBJ2-7 | - | TRBV28 | TGTGCCAGCACCTTAGGGCCGGGGGAGCAGTACTTC | CASTLGPGEQYF
once | TRBJ1-3 | - | TRBV6-1 | TGTGCCAGCAGTGAAATAAACACCATATATTTT | CASSEINTIYF
- | TRBJ2-5 | - | TRBV5-1 | TGCGCCAGCAGCTTGACGGAGACCCAGTACTTC | CASSLTETQYF
- | TRBJ2-5 | TRBD2 | TRBV6-4 | TGTGCCAGCAGTGCGAGTAGCGGGGACCAAGAGACCCAGTACTTC | CASSASSGDQETQYF
- | TRBJ1-5 | - | TRBV7-8 | TGTGCCAGCAGCCCGACCCGGGGAAATCAGCCCCAGCATTTT | CASSPTRGNQPQHF
- | TRBJ1-1 | - | TRBV11-2 | TGTGCCAGCAGCTTAGTGGTAGGCGCTACCGCAGTGACTGAAGCTTTCTTT | CASSLVVGATAVTEAFF
- | TRBJ1-2 | - | TRBV7-2 | TGTGCCAGCAGCCCTATATCGGGGGATTATGGCTACACCTTC | CASSPISGDYGYTF
- | TRBJ2-1 | - | TRBV7-8 | TGTGCCAGCAGCTTCGGGCAGGGTCCGTTCTTC | CASSFGQGPFF
many | TRBJ1-5 | TRBD1 | TRBV9 | TGTGCCAGCAGCGCCGGGACAGGGAGTCAGCCCCAGCATTTT | CASSAGTGSQPQHF
- | TRBJ2-6 | TRBD2 | TRBV2 | TGTGCCAGCAGTGGGCTAGCGGGGGGGCCTGGGGCCAACGTCCTGACTTTC | CASSGLAGGPGANVLTF
once | TRBJ2-1 | TRBD2 | TRBV7-9 | TGTGCCAGCAGCCGAATACTAGCGGGGTCTGCCAATGAGCAGTTCTTC | CASSRILAGSANEQFF
- | TRBJ2-7 | TRBD2 | TRBV27 | TGTGCCAGCAGTTCTCGGACTAGCGGGGTCACCTACGAGCAGTACTTC | CASSSRTSGVTYEQYF
- | TRBJ2-7 | - | TRBV5-5 | TGTGCCAGCAGCGCGGGGTTTGGACGCTACGAGCAGTACTTC | CASSAGFGRYEQYF
- | TRBJ2-2 | - | TRBV5-1 | TGCGCCAGCAGGCTAGCAGACGGGGAGCTGTTTTTT | CASRLADGELFF
- | TRBJ1-3 | - | TRBV2 | TGTGCCAGCAGTGTCCTTAGCGGGAGATCTGAGAGCTCTGGAAACACCATATATTTT | CASSVLSGRSESSGNTIYF
once | TRBJ1-1 | - | TRBV25-1 | TGTGCCAGCACTCTGGCGGGGGAGAACACTGAAGCTTTCTTT | CASTLAGENTEAFF